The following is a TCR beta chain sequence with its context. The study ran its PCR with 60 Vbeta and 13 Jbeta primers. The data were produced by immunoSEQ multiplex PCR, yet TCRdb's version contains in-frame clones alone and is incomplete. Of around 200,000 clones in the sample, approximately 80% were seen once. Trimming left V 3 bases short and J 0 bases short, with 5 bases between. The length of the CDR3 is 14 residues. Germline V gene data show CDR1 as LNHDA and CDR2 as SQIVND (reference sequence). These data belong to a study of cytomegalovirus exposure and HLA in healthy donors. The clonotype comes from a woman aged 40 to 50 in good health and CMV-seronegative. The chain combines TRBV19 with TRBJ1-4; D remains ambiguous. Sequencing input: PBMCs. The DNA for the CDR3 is TGTGCCAGTAGTATGGGAGCAACTAATGAAAAACTGTTTTTT. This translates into CASSMGATNEKLFF.